A single sample is the source of the 15 T cell receptor beta chains below, sequenced in a study of beta chain features in type 1 diabetes. What was sequenced were expressed TCRB transcripts, since all of the isolated RNA had been reverse transcribed. The table came from immunoSEQ multiplex PCR; TCRdb's copy has only in-frame clones and leaves some out. The repertoire has approximately 23,000 clones, nearly 70% of them found once; the top ten carry 2% to 2.5%. Sequences were obtained from Tregs from blood. These receptors were obtained from a middle-aged woman in good health.

This chain connects TRBV18 to TRBJ2-7; D may be TRBD2 (5 bases). This CDR3 is built from 13 residues. CDR1 and CDR2 from the germline V gene are KGHSH and LQKENI. Trimming took 3 bases from V and 1 from J, leaving 7 bases between them. The CDR3 is CASSPRGSYEQYF. The CDR3 DNA reads TGTGCCAGCTCACCCCGGGGATCCTACGAGCAGTACTTC.

V and J are TRBV28 and TRBJ2-7, with TRBD1 as a possible D gene (5 bases). Trimming stripped 5 bases from V and 4 bases from J, with 9 bases between. CDR1 MDHEN and CDR2 SYDVKM come from the germline V gene. This CDR3 comprises 12 residues. The CDR3 DNA sequence: TGTGCCAGCAGTCAGACAGAGTACGAGCAGTACTTC. It yields the protein CASSQTEYEQYF.

V is TRBV6-6 and J is TRBJ2-1; 12 nucleotides match TRBD2. Germline trimming cut 7 bases from V and 9 bases from J; bases unmatched to any gene: 13. This CDR3 contains 16 residues. Per germline, CDR1 MNHNY and CDR2 SVGAGI (reference sequence). This CDR3 reads CASIKGTSGLNGEQFF. The CDR3, as DNA: TGTGCCAGCATCAAAGGGACTAGCGGGTTGAACGGTGAGCAGTTCTTC.

The V gene is TRBV28, the J gene TRBJ1-1; D gene unclear. The CDR3 is made up of 12 amino acids. V was cut by 3 bases and J by 5 bases, with 7 bases left in between. CDR1 is MDHEN, CDR2 SYDVKM, per germline. The CDR3 loop reads CASSLLTTEAFF. The CDR3 DNA reads TGTGCCAGCAGTTTGTTGACTACTGAAGCTTTCTTT.

This clone has just a few counts. The CDR3: CASSRDKYTDTQYF. CDR3 DNA: TGTGCCAGCAGCAGGGACAAATACACAGATACGCAGTATTTT. V is TRBV5-6 and J is TRBJ2-3; a possible D gene is TRBD1 (6 bases). Deletions cut 4 bases from V and 2 bases from J, with 11 bases between. Germline V gene sequence: CDR1 SGHDT, CDR2 YYEEEE. The CDR3 sequence is 14 residues long.

The V gene is TRBV7-6, the J gene TRBJ2-7, with 7 bases matching TRBD1. CDR1 and CDR2 (germline): SGHVS, FNYEAQ. This CDR3 spans 16 amino acids. V dropped 5 bases and J dropped 3; count of bases not matched to a gene: 13. The CDR3 DNA follows: TGTGCCAGCAGCCTCGGTTCGGGACAGATTCTCTACGAGCAGTACTTC. It specifies CASSLGSGQILYEQYF.

J is TRBJ2-7 and V is TRBV7-2, with a weak D call TRBD1 (6 bases). Germline V gene data show CDR1 as SGHTA and CDR2 as FQGNSA. This CDR3 has 17 amino acids. The ends were cut back, 6 bases at V and 3 bases at J, with 24 bases in the middle. In DNA, the CDR3 is TGTGCCAGCAGAAGGGGGATGGTTACAGGCCCGAACTACGAGCAGTACTTC. It encodes CASRRGMVTGPNYEQYF.

V gene TRBV5-1 combines with J gene TRBJ2-4; 13 bases are a match to TRBD2. CDR1 and CDR2 from the germline V gene are SGHRS and YFSETQ. V shed 3 bases, J shed 14 bases, and the junction held 8 bases outside the gene matches. The CDR3 length is 14 residues. The CDR3 loop is CASSSGTSGEVEYF. The CDR3 region has the DNA TGCGCCAGCAGCTCCGGGACTAGCGGGGAGGTGGAGTACTTC.

This chain uses TRBV11-2 with TRBJ2-6, with D tentatively TRBD2 (6 bases). The germline gives CDR1 SGHAT, CDR2 FQNNGV. V lost 4 bases and J lost 4, with 17 bases in between. The CDR3 loop spans 17 amino acids. DNA of the CDR3: TGTGCCAGCAGCTCGGGAGTACTAGCTGCGGGGGCCAACGTCCTGACTTTC. Its protein product is CASSSGVLAAGANVLTF.

This clone was counted between two and nine times. V is TRBV7-2 and J is TRBJ2-1, with TRBD2 matching over 8 bases. Trimming removed 6 bases from V and 0 bases from J; junction bases left unmatched: 4. Germline CDR1 is SGHTA and CDR2 is FQGNSA. The CDR3 totals 15 residues. The CDR3 is CASRRGGSSYNEQFF. In nucleotides, the CDR3 is TGTGCCAGCAGACGGGGGGGGAGCTCCTACAATGAGCAGTTCTTC. Looking up the rest from reference TRBV7-2 and TRBJ2-1 gives the full variable domain: GAGVSQSPSNKVTEKGKDVELRCDPISGHTALYWYRQSLGQGLEFLIYFQGNSAPDKSGLPSDRFSAERTGGSVSTLTIQRTQQEDSAVYLCASRRGGSSYNEQFFGPGTRLTVL.

This chain uses TRBV27 with TRBJ1-3; 8 nucleotides align to TRBD1. J lost 4 bases, V lost 4 bases, and 3 bases had no gene match. This CDR3 spans 14 amino acids. Germline V gives CDR1 MNHEY, CDR2 SMNVEV (reference sequence). The CDR3 spells CASSSQGAGNTIYF. CDR3 sequence (DNA): TGTGCCAGCAGTTCGCAGGGGGCAGGAAACACCATATATTTT.

This clone appeared a single time. In nucleotides, the CDR3 is TGCGCCAGCAGCCCGGACACTAGCGAGGAGACCCAGTACTTC. Translation gives CASSPDTSEETQYF. This chain joins TRBV5-1 and TRBJ2-5; 7 bases are a match to TRBD2. Per the germline V gene, CDR1 is SGHRS and CDR2 is YFSETQ. J gave up 5 bases and V 4 bases, and 8 bases lay outside the gene matches. CDR3 size: 14 residues.

CDR3 sequence (DNA): TGCGCCAGCAGCAGGGACATCGGGGAGCTGTTTTTT. Its protein is CASSRDIGELFF. The chain uses TRBV5-1 and TRBJ2-2; D perhaps matches TRBD1 (6 bases). CDR1 is SGHRS and CDR2 is YFSETQ in the germline V gene. V was pared by 4 bases and J by 7 bases, with 8 bases between. The CDR3 is 12 residues long.

This clone has only a few counts. V and J are TRBV4-2 and TRBJ2-5; weak D call: TRBD2 (5 bases). This CDR3 spans 14 amino acids. V lost 4 bases, J lost 4 bases, and 13 bases lay in between. The germline V gene has CDR1 LGHNA and CDR2 YNFKEQ. In DNA form, the CDR3 reads TGTGCCAGCAGCCGCGTGACTATCGGAGAGACCCAGTACTTC. Protein: CASSRVTIGETQYF.

With respect to this clone: This specimen includes other DNA sequences encoding the same CDR3. The V gene is TRBV5-1, the J gene TRBJ1-1, with a weak D call TRBD1 (5 bases). V lost 5 bases to trimming and J lost 0 bases, with 8 bases between them. The germline gives CDR1 SGHRS, CDR2 YFSETQ. This CDR3 comprises 13 residues. This CDR3 reads CASSLGVNTEAFF. Written as DNA, the CDR3 is TGCGCCAGCAGTTTAGGGGTGAACACTGAAGCTTTCTTT.